This T cell receptor beta chain derives from a study of persistence of HIV-infected CD4 T cells. Per germline, CDR1 LNHDA and CDR2 SQIVND (reference sequence). The CDR3 consists of 18 residues. Unmatched junction bases numbered 5, after V lost 1 base and J lost 3 bases. Nonspecific anti-CD3/anti-CD28 bead stimulation represents the broad CD4+ T cell repertoire. Sorting selected CD4+ T cells upregulating both CD40 ligand and CD69. Donors had CD4+ T cell counts above 400 cells/uL and were CMV-seropositive. The libraries were made with immunoSEQ version 4 in survey mode. Generated by immunoSEQ multiplex PCR, the TCRdb table keeps only in-frame clones and is missing some. This sample carries roughly 41,000 clones, approximately 86% of them seen once, and the ten largest clones take approximately 1.3%. Remarks on this clone: As yet, its antigen is unknown.

Sequencing used CD4+ T cells sorted from PBMCs after roughly 17-hour stimulation, obtained from a patient who received antiretroviral therapy. The chain recombines TRBV19 with TRBJ2-2; 13 bases align to TRBD2. This TCR came from an adult man with HIV who was CMV-seropositive. CDR3 DNA sequence: TGTGCCAGTAGTATAGGGACTAGCGGGAGTGCTGACACCGGGGAGCTGTTTTTT. Its protein product is CASSIGTSGSADTGELFF.